Presented here are 16 T cell receptor beta chains from one specimen sequenced in a study of T cells after yellow fever vaccination. MiXCR, run by TCRdb on the 5' RACE reads, gives a single entry per CDR3 protein. The table lists around 550,000 distinct CDR3 sequences, 15% to 20% of them singletons. Source: PBMCs, taken 15 days after the yellow fever booster vaccination. These receptors were obtained from a man between 25 and 39 years old who received the YFV17D yellow fever vaccine.

In this sample, this clonotype turned up a few times. This rearrangement joins TRBV7-9 to TRBJ2-5; D is ambiguous. The germline gives CDR1 SEHNR, CDR2 FQNEAQ (reference sequence). Trimming cost V 5 bases and J 4 bases, with 11 bases left between them. This CDR3 region has 13 residues. CDR3 sequence: CASSPLSPETQYF. The CDR3 DNA reads as TGTGCCAGCAGCCCTCTTAGTCCAGAGACCCAGTACTTC.

The chain has TRBV7-8 and TRBJ1-2; D gene uncertain. Germline loops: CDR1 SGHVS, CDR2 FQNEAQ. The length of the CDR3 is 14 residues. With 4 bases removed from V and 0 bases from J, the gap between germline ends came to 9 bases. CDR3 amino acids: CASSSRRANYGYTF. CDR3 bases: TGTGCCAGCAGCTCGCGTCGCGCTAACTATGGCTACACCTTC.

This clonotype was observed a few times. V is TRBV12-3 or TRBV12-4 and J is TRBJ2-1; 13 positions match TRBD2. The CDR3 has 14 amino acids. V dropped 5 bases and J dropped 9; count of bases not matched to a gene: 4. The CDR3 is CASSTLAGGGEQFF. CDR3 sequence (DNA): TGTGCCAGCAGTACACTAGCGGGAGGGGGTGAGCAGTTCTTC.

In its sample, this clonotype was seen a few times. The V gene is TRBV4-3, the J gene TRBJ2-4; unclear D gene. Per the germline V gene, CDR1 is LGHNA and CDR2 is YSLEER. Trimming removed 5 bases at V and 1 base at J, with 15 bases between. The CDR3 is 16 amino acids. The CDR3 nucleotides are TGCGCCAGCAGCTTCGGGCTTGGTGACGCCAAAAACATTCAGTACTTC. Protein sequence: CASSFGLGDAKNIQYF.

The genes are TRBV15 and TRBJ2-7; D not certain. CDR3 length: 12 residues. Looked up from germline, CDR1 is LNHNV and CDR2 is YYDKDF (reference sequence). Trimming removed 1 base at V and 3 bases at J, with 4 bases between. In DNA, the CDR3 is TGTGCCACCAGCAGAGGCAACTACGAGCAGTACTTC. This gives the protein CATSRGNYEQYF.

The V call is TRBV7-2, the J call TRBJ1-1; 9 bases line up with TRBD1. V shed 7 bases and J 5 bases; nucleotides not matched to a gene: 5. Germline values: CDR1 SGHTA, CDR2 FQGNSA. The CDR3 is 13 residues long. The CDR3 nucleotides read TGTGCCAGCACCAACAGGGGGCGTACTGAAGCTTTCTTT. It yields the protein CASTNRGRTEAFF. The complete variable domain, with remaining parts taken from reference TRBV7-2 and TRBJ1-1, reads GAGVSQSPSNKVTEKGKDVELRCDPISGHTALYWYRQSLGQGLEFLIYFQGNSAPDKSGLPSDRFSAERTGGSVSTLTIQRTQQEDSAVYLCASTNRGRTEAFFGQGTRLTVV.

The genes are TRBV7-2 and TRBJ2-5, with 8 bases matching TRBD1. Germline lookup yields CDR1 SGHTA and CDR2 FQGNSA. Germline trimming cut 2 bases from V and 3 bases from J; bases unmatched to any gene: 8. There are 16 residues in the CDR3. The CDR3 loop reads CASSLFPRGREETQYF. The CDR3 DNA sequence: TGTGCCAGCAGCTTATTTCCCAGGGGGCGGGAAGAGACCCAGTACTTC. The full variable domain, rest sourced from reference TRBV7-2 and TRBJ2-5, is GAGVSQSPSNKVTEKGKDVELRCDPISGHTALYWYRQSLGQGLEFLIYFQGNSAPDKSGLPSDRFSAERTGGSVSTLTIQRTQQEDSAVYLCASSLFPRGREETQYFGPGTRLLVL.

This clonotype was detected a few times. The chain links TRBV10-3 to TRBJ2-5; TRBD1 matches at 8 bases. Germline V lookup: CDR1 ENHRY, CDR2 SYGVKD. J was trimmed by 2 bases and V by 10 bases; bases with no gene match: 9. The CDR3 covers 14 residues. CDR3 loop: CATNGQGIQETQYF. The CDR3 bases are TGTGCCACCAACGGACAGGGTATTCAAGAGACCCAGTACTTC.

V usage is TRBV3-1 and J usage is TRBJ2-5; D is undetermined. Germline lookup yields CDR1 LGHDT and CDR2 YNNKEL (reference sequence). Trimming pared 5 bases from V and 0 bases from J, leaving 13 bases between. The CDR3 runs to 15 residues. CDR3 residues: CASSKGSSYQETQYF. CDR3 in DNA: TGTGCCAGCAGCAAGGGCAGCAGCTACCAAGAGACCCAGTACTTC.

This clonotype came up a few times. The CDR3 region is CASSLFSYEQYF. The CDR3 DNA reads TGTGCCAGCAGTTTATTTTCCTACGAGCAGTACTTC. The V and J genes are TRBV12-3 or TRBV12-4 and TRBJ2-7; D is undetermined. Trimming removed 2 bases from V and 1 base from J, with 3 bases in between. The CDR3 has 12 residues.

The chain combines TRBV7-2 with TRBJ2-5; TRBD1 matches 9 bases. Germline V lookup: CDR1 SGHTA, CDR2 FQGNSA. V lost 1 base to trimming and J lost 4 bases; unmatched junction nucleotides: 7. The CDR3 covers 16 residues. The CDR3 DNA sequence: TGTGCCAGCAGCTTAGTCACACAGGGGGCTGGAGAGACCCAGTACTTC. It encodes CASSLVTQGAGETQYF.

This clonotype came up a few times. V is TRBV7-2 and J is TRBJ2-3; D is possibly TRBD2 (6 bases). The germline gives CDR1 SGHTA, CDR2 FQGNSA. V shed 1 base and J shed 4 bases, with 12 bases lying between them. This CDR3 is 15 amino acids long. CDR3 sequence: CASSLVAAGPDTQYF. In DNA, the CDR3 is TGTGCCAGCAGCTTAGTAGCGGCAGGGCCAGATACGCAGTATTTT.

The chain carries TRBV28 and TRBJ2-2; 10 bases fit TRBD2. After removal of 3 bases from V and 4 bases from J, the junction contained 8 bases not matched to a gene. The CDR3 runs 17 residues. Germline V gives CDR1 MDHEN, CDR2 SYDVKM. DNA of the CDR3: TGTGCCAGCAGTTTCGAGCGGACTAGCGGTCCCACCGGGGAGCTGTTTTTT. This codes for CASSFERTSGPTGELFF.

This clonotype was counted only a few times. The J gene is TRBJ1-1, the V gene TRBV5-1, with D maybe TRBD1 (5 bases). V was clipped by 1 base and J by 1 base, with 14 bases between them. Germline CDR1 is SGHRS and CDR2 is YFSETQ. The CDR3 consists of 16 residues. The CDR3 is CASSLWGVQTNTEAFF. The CDR3 region has the DNA TGCGCCAGCAGCTTGTGGGGGGTCCAGACGAACACTGAAGCTTTCTTT.

This clonotype was seen a few times. The CDR3 spells CASRGDLSYNEQFF. The DNA of the CDR3 is TGTGCCAGCAGGGGGGACTTGTCCTACAATGAGCAGTTCTTC. The gene calls are TRBV2 and TRBJ2-1, with a weak D call TRBD2 (6 bases). Germline V gene lookup returns CDR1 SNHLY and CDR2 FYNNEI. The CDR3 length is 14 residues. V shed 6 bases and J shed 1 base, with 10 bases lying between them.

The chain employs TRBV7-9 and TRBJ2-7; 8 bases are shared with TRBD1. The germline V gene encodes CDR1 SEHNR and CDR2 FQNEAQ (reference sequence). This CDR3 is 16 amino acids long. The J segment lost 2 bases and the V segment lost 0 bases, leaving 6 bases of the junction unmatched. The CDR3 bases are TGTGCCAGCAGCTTAGCGACAGGGGTAATTGCCTACGAGCAGTACTTC. As protein: CASSLATGVIAYEQYF.